One and the same sample provided the 24 T cell receptor beta chains below, sequenced in a study of shared clonotypes between healthy human individuals. Cells designated naive CD8 were CD45RO-negative and were positively selected for CCR7, with terminally differentiated effector memory CD45RA+ cells excluded. Data came from immunoSEQ multiplex PCR; TCRdb stores just in-frame clones and leaves some out. This table holds a few million clones, over 85% found once. Sequenced: naive CD8+ T cells from PBMCs. The receptors come from a man between 18 and 35 years old in good health. Some clones in this sample may be carry-over from other donors' samples.

V and J are TRBV7-9 and TRBJ2-2; D is uncertain. Trimming cost V 3 bases and J 3 bases, with 11 bases left between them. The CDR3 runs 15 residues. Germline assignment: CDR1 SEHNR and CDR2 FQNEAQ (reference sequence). CDR3 residues: CASSFGGTDTGELFF. DNA of the CDR3: TGTGCCAGCAGCTTTGGCGGAACGGACACCGGGGAGCTGTTTTTT.

The chain uses TRBV13 and TRBJ1-1, with 8 bases that match TRBD1. V shed 6 bases, J shed 2 bases, and the junction held 8 bases outside the gene matches. Germline V gives CDR1 PRHDT, CDR2 FYEKMQ (reference sequence). The CDR3 is 15 amino acids. CDR3 sequence: CASSSPGQANTEAFF. The DNA of the CDR3 is TGTGCCAGCAGTTCACCGGGACAGGCCAACACTGAAGCTTTCTTT.

This clone was seen once. The chain couples TRBV27 to TRBJ1-2; D remains unclear. CDR3 length: 15 amino acids. The germline CDR1 and CDR2 sequences are MNHEY and SMNVEV (reference sequence). The V and J ends lost 5 bases and 9 bases respectively, with 22 bases between them. CDR3 sequence reads: CASSPDPTGFDCYTF. The CDR3 nucleotides are TGTGCCAGCAGTCCAGACCCGACCGGGTTTGATTGCTACACCTTC.

The chain has TRBV14 and TRBJ2-5; D not resolved. Trimming removed 1 base from V and 9 bases from J, with 12 bases in between. Germline V gene lookup returns CDR1 SGHDN and CDR2 FVKESK. The CDR3 runs 13 residues. The CDR3 DNA is TGTGCCAGCAGCCAAGTACCCATGGCGGCCCAGTACTTC. Translating gives CASSQVPMAAQYF.

V is TRBV27 and J is TRBJ2-7; 8 bases are shared with TRBD2. The length of the CDR3 is 12 residues. The ends lost 10 bases at V and 6 bases at J; junction bases unmatched: 8. Germline V gene data show CDR1 as MNHEY and CDR2 as SMNVEV (reference sequence). The CDR3 DNA is TGTGCCACGCTCGGGAGGGCGGGCGAGCAGTACTTC. This translates into CATLGRAGEQYF.

This clone came up a few times. The rearrangement joins TRBV10-3 to TRBJ1-1; D remains unclear. V lost 6 bases, J lost 7 bases, and 12 bases lay in between. This CDR3 has 12 amino acids. Germline-derived CDR1 and CDR2 are ENHRY and SYGVKD. CDR3 in amino acids: CAIRGTIDEAFF. The CDR3, as DNA: TGTGCCATCAGGGGTACGATAGATGAAGCTTTCTTT.

The chain is built from TRBV14 and TRBJ2-6; D perhaps matches TRBD1 (6 bases). Trimming took 0 bases from V and 0 from J, leaving 15 bases between them. Per germline, CDR1 SGHDN and CDR2 FVKESK. The CDR3 is 19 residues long. CDR3 DNA sequence: TGTGCCAGCAGCCAAGAAATGGCAGGGGAATACTCTGGGGCCAACGTCCTGACTTTC. This gives the protein CASSQEMAGEYSGANVLTF. Full variable domain (rest looked up from reference TRBV14 and TRBJ2-6): EAGVTQFPSHSVIEKGQTVTLRCDPISGHDNLYWYRRVMGKEIKFLLHFVKESKQDESGMPNNRFLAERTGGTYSTLKVQPAELEDSGVYFCASSQEMAGEYSGANVLTFGAGSRLTVL.

The chain employs TRBV27 and TRBJ2-1; TRBD1 agrees at 10 bases. This CDR3 comprises 17 residues. The germline V gene encodes CDR1 MNHEY and CDR2 SMNVEV (reference sequence). V was clipped by 1 base and J by 6 bases; unmatched bases: 9. The CDR3 sequence is CASSLLGDRGMSNEQFF. CDR3 DNA sequence: TGTGCCAGCAGTTTATTAGGGGACAGGGGTATGTCCAATGAGCAGTTCTTC.

The J gene is TRBJ2-5, the V gene TRBV19, with D perhaps matching TRBD1 (7 bases). The germline V and J ends were trimmed by 2 bases and 4 bases, with 17 bases remaining between them. The CDR3 consists of 16 residues. The germline V gene encodes CDR1 LNHDA and CDR2 SQIVND (reference sequence). CDR3 protein: CASSIFHTQGGETQYF. For the CDR3, the DNA is TGTGCCAGTAGTATATTTCACACTCAGGGGGGAGAGACCCAGTACTTC. Supplemented by reference TRBV19 and TRBJ2-5, the full variable domain reads DGGITQSPKYLFRKEGQNVTLSCEQNLNHDAMYWYRQDPGQGLRLIYYSQIVNDFQKGDIAEGYSVSREKKESFPLTVTSAQKNPTAFYLCASSIFHTQGGETQYFGPGTRLLVL.

The rearrangement joins TRBV2 to TRBJ2-4, with TRBD2 matching over 10 bases. The CDR3 has 19 residues. Trimming cost V 2 bases and J 3 bases; bases outside gene matches: 13. Looked up from germline, CDR1 is SNHLY and CDR2 is FYNNEI. The CDR3 coding sequence is TGTGCCAGCAGTGAAAGGTGGGCTAGCGGGAGCTCGGGCAAAAACATTCAGTACTTC. Protein: CASSERWASGSSGKNIQYF.

This clone was recorded only once. This chain connects TRBV4-1 to TRBJ1-1, with unresolved D. CDR1 and CDR2 (germline): MGHRA, YSYEKL. The CDR3 sequence is 16 residues long. Trimming left V 0 bases short and J 10 bases short, with 21 bases between. The CDR3 reads CASSQDGEGLGLRAFF. In nucleotides, the CDR3 is TGCGCCAGCAGCCAAGATGGGGAAGGACTGGGGTTGCGAGCTTTCTTT.

This chain uses TRBV27 with TRBJ2-7; 10 bases are a match to TRBD1. CDR3 length equals 15 residues. Germline V CDR1 and CDR2: MNHEY, SMNVEV (reference sequence). The ends lost 3 bases at V and 5 bases at J; junction bases unmatched: 7. In nucleotides, the CDR3 is TGTGCCAGCAGTTTGGTCGGGACAGGGGTGGACGAGCAGTACTTC. Its translation: CASSLVGTGVDEQYF.

The V gene is TRBV4-1, the J gene TRBJ2-7, with 7 bases that match TRBD1. Germline loops: CDR1 MGHRA, CDR2 YSYEKL. V gave up 0 bases and J gave up 3 bases; unmatched junction bases: 8. CDR3 length: 16 residues. This CDR3 reads CASSQDHPNRGYEQYF. The DNA of the CDR3 is TGCGCCAGCAGCCAAGATCACCCTAACAGGGGCTACGAGCAGTACTTC.

The CDR3 loop reads CASSQEVVGGNTIYF. The CDR3 nucleotides read TGTGCCAGCAGCCAAGAGGTAGTGGGCGGAAACACCATATATTTT. The rearrangement joins TRBV13 to TRBJ1-3; no firm D call. The germline gives CDR1 PRHDT, CDR2 FYEKMQ (reference sequence). This CDR3 spans 15 amino acids. V shed 5 bases and J shed 4 bases, with 15 bases lying between them.

V is TRBV5-6 and J is TRBJ1-3; D may be TRBD1 (5 bases). CDR1 SGHDT and CDR2 YYEEEE come from the germline V gene. Trimming left V 4 bases short and J 2 bases short, with 13 bases between. This CDR3 contains 15 residues. The CDR3 here is CASSVAGTAGNTIYF. CDR3 nucleotide sequence: TGTGCCAGCAGCGTAGCCGGGACGGCTGGAAACACCATATATTTT.

The genes are TRBV19 and TRBJ2-2; 7 nucleotides line up with TRBD2. CDR1 LNHDA and CDR2 SQIVND come from the germline V gene (reference sequence). The CDR3 extends over 14 amino acids. Losses at the gene ends were 7 bases for V and 9 bases for J; bases not matched to a gene: 11. CDR3 nucleotide sequence: TGTGCCAGTAAATCTATGGGAGGGAGGAGGGAGCTGTTTTTT. It encodes CASKSMGGRRELFF.

The V call is TRBV19, the J call TRBJ2-2; D not certain. CDR1 LNHDA and CDR2 SQIVND come from the germline V gene (reference sequence). V was trimmed by 4 bases and J by 7 bases, leaving 1 base between them. The CDR3 spans 10 residues. Written as DNA, the CDR3 is TGTGCCAGTAGTAACGGGGAGCTGTTTTTT. This translates into CASSNGELFF.

This chain links TRBV6-1 with TRBJ2-7; tentative D call: TRBD1 (5 bases). Germline CDR1 and CDR2: MNHNS and SASEGT. V lost 2 bases, J lost 5 bases, and 16 bases lay in between. CDR3 size: 15 residues. DNA for the CDR3: TGTGCCAGCAGTGAACAGACAGTGATGATCCACGAGCAGTACTTC. Protein sequence: CASSEQTVMIHEQYF.

The chain combines TRBV29-1 with TRBJ1-2, with D perhaps TRBD1 (5 bases). CDR1 and CDR2 (germline): SQVTM, ANQGSEA. CDR3 length equals 15 residues. Trimming shortened V by 4 bases and J by 1 base, and 16 bases separated the two germline ends. CDR3 residues: CSVVIVGGINYGYTF. The CDR3 DNA is TGCAGCGTTGTCATCGTGGGGGGGATTAACTATGGCTACACCTTC. Variable domain in full (rest from reference TRBV29-1 and TRBJ1-2): SAVISQKPSRDICQRGTSLTIQCQVDSQVTMMFWYRQQPGQSLTLIATANQGSEATYESGFVIDKFPISRPNLTFSTLTVSNMSPEDSSIYLCSVVIVGGINYGYTFGSGTRLTVV.

V and J are TRBV7-9 and TRBJ1-5; 7 positions agree with TRBD1. The CDR3 is made up of 14 amino acids. Unmatched junction bases numbered 6, after V lost 4 bases and J lost 6 bases. Germline V lookup: CDR1 SEHNR, CDR2 FQNEAQ (reference sequence). The CDR3 spells CASSSSTGIQPQHF. The CDR3 DNA is TGTGCCAGCAGCTCGTCGACAGGGATTCAGCCCCAGCATTTT.

The chain combines TRBV5-6 with TRBJ2-7; 13 positions match TRBD2. V gave up 4 bases and J gave up 1 base; unmatched junction bases: 8. The V gene's germline CDR1 is SGHDT and CDR2 YYEEEE. The CDR3 totals 17 residues. This CDR3 reads CASSVTGLAGESYEQYF. The CDR3 nucleotides read TGTGCCAGCAGCGTAACTGGACTAGCGGGAGAGTCCTACGAGCAGTACTTC. Combining the CDR3 with reference TRBV5-6 and TRBJ2-7 gives the whole variable domain DAGVTQSPTHLIKTRGQQVTLRCSPKSGHDTVSWYQQALGQGPQFIFQYYEEEERQRGNFPDRFSGHQFPNYSSELNVNALLLGDSALYLCASSVTGLAGESYEQYFGPGTRLTVT.

In regard to this clone: At the DNA level, this CDR3 is encoded by other sequences in the same sample as well. The chain uses TRBV7-9 and TRBJ2-2; D gene unclear. Germline V gene data show CDR1 as SEHNR and CDR2 as FQNEAQ (reference sequence). The V gene lost 1 base and the J gene lost 5 bases, with 11 bases spanning the gap. The CDR3 loop spans 15 amino acids. The chain's CDR3 is CASSLVSRVTGELFF. Here the CDR3 DNA reads TGTGCCAGCAGCTTAGTGTCTCGGGTTACCGGGGAGCTGTTTTTT.

V usage is TRBV19 and J usage is TRBJ2-2; no definite D call. The CDR3 consists of 15 residues. The germline V gene encodes CDR1 LNHDA and CDR2 SQIVND (reference sequence). Trimming removed 6 bases at V and 1 base at J, with 12 bases between. CDR3 sequence reads: CASSPWTWNTGELFF. In DNA, the CDR3 is TGTGCCAGTAGCCCTTGGACCTGGAACACCGGGGAGCTGTTTTTT.

As concerns this clone: The germline gene is not matched at one end of the junction; a read error may be the cause. V is TRBV4-2 and J is TRBJ1-1; TRBD1 might be the D (6 bases). Germline assignment: CDR1 LGHNA and CDR2 YNFKEQ. There are 11 residues in the CDR3. This CDR3 is CANSQGTEAFF. CDR3 sequence (DNA): TGTGCCAACAGCCAAGGGACAGAAGCTTTCTTT.